This TCR beta chain was found in a study of regulatory T cells in long-lasting Graves disease. Germline assignment: CDR1 LGHDT and CDR2 YNNKEL (reference sequence). The CDR3 runs 13 residues. With 1 base removed from V and 8 bases from J, the gap between germline ends came to 11 bases. Time point in this sample: newly diagnosed GD, antithyroid drugs for less than 3 months. PBMC RNA was the source of the TCR library. It was by American Thyroid Association guidelines that Graves' disease was diagnosed. This clonotype was observed many times. Combining iRepertoire HTBI primers with Arm-PCR of CDR3 regions, the authors built TCR beta libraries. As processed by the authors: Across samples, over 55 TRBV and some 13 TRBJ segments were found. TCRdb analysed the multiplex PCR reads with MiXCR anew, one entry per CDR3 protein. V and J calls and clone size were set by TCRdb, not the authors. Of 400,000 to 500,000 distinct CDR3 sequences detected, roughly 17% appear once; the ten largest clones hold around 10%.

This same sample was also taken into another study, of T cells in Graves' hyperthyroidism and ophthalmopathy. Per that study: In the blood, most expanded thyroid clonotypes above 0.001 appeared as well.

The specimen comprised peripheral blood mononuclear cells (PBMCs), sampled at new diagnosis, from a patient treated with antithyroid drugs. The receptor comes from a woman aged 25 to 39 with Graves disease. This rearrangement joins TRBV3-1 to TRBJ1-2; no firm D call. In nucleotides, the CDR3 is TGTGCCAGCAGCCAAGGACGGGGAGTGGGCTACACCTTC. As protein: CASSQGRGVGYTF.